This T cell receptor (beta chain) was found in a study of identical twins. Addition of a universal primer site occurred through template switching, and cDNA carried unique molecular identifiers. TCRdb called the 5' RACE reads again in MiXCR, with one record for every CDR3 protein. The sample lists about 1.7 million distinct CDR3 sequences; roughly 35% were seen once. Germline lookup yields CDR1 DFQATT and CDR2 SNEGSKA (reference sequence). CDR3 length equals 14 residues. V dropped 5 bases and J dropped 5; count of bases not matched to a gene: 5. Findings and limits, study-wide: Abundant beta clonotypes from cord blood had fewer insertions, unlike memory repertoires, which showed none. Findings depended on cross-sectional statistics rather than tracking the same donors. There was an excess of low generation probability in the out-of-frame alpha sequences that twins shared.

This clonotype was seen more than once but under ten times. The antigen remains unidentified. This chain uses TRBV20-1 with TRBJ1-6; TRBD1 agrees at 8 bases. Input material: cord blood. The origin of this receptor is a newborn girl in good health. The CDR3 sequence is CSARTGQNNSPLHF. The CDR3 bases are TGCAGTGCTCGGACAGGGCAAAATAATTCACCCCTCCACTTT.